A single TCR beta chain is shown here with its context. Its specific antigen is unknown. Base qualities are not provided; no much larger clone lies one nucleotide away. RNA was extracted using the RNeasy kit, and about 0.5 to 1 microgram was reverse transcribed with random hexamers. The immunoSEQ multiplex PCR assay, which covers 54 Vbeta and 13 Jbeta segments, was used to amplify TCR beta CDR3 regions. PCR amplification bias was corrected by using a synthetic template baseline for primer optimization and computational correction. The study's own analysis went as follows. Reads were annotated to V, D and J genes per IMGT and analyzed with immunoSEQ Analyzer, keeping only productive sequences. To calculate clonality, Shannon entropy was normalized by log2 of the number of productive unique sequences and then subtracted from one. Public and private clones were assessed among the 100 most prevalent clones of each patient and control. Clones were defined as Susac-specific if absent from the healthy and MS cohorts, from 1052 published viral clones and from other ImmuneACCESS disease sequences. The raw public reads went through TCRdb reprocessing: fastp at Q25, MiXCR clone calling, in-frame beta chains kept. One record per CDR3 amino acid sequence lists the most common genes and DNA. None of the V and J calls come from the authors' own analysis; TCRdb made them. The sample has some 150,000 distinct CDR3 sequences on record, around 95% of them singletons. The top ten constitute approximately 0.08% of the sample.

The sample comes from a study of CD8 T cells in Susac syndrome (dated by TCRdb to between 2018 and 2021). With respect to the entire study: Of the Susac syndrome patients who were sequenced, under 10 were in clinical remission while 5 or 6 had clinically active disease. Susac syndrome patients were therapy-naive, on corticosteroids (some also receiving IVIg), or on IVIg alone at blood withdrawal. Whether CD8+ T cell activation and differentiation in Susac syndrome was antigen driven was tested using repertoire sequencing.

What the work shows at the level of the full study, not this receptor alone: The number of individuals in the TCR sequencing and HLA analysis was acknowledged as relatively small. In patients with Susac syndrome, the CD4+ T cell repertoire showed no detectable clonal expansion.

Peripheral blood CD8+ and CD4+ T cells from healthy donors, Susac syndrome patients and multiple sclerosis patients were profiled using high-throughput TCR beta sequencing. The Susac syndrome patients fulfilled recently defined diagnostic criteria for either definite or probable disease. Bulk CD8+ and CD4+ T cells were purified by magnetic negative isolation, whereas CD8+ TEMRA cells were enriched by FACS. Blood was collected in EDTA tubes and processed within 24 hours, with PBMCs isolated through density gradient centrifugation. PBMCs intended for TCR sequencing were cryopreserved in liquid nitrogen and thawed later in a water bath at 37 degrees C. A purity of at least 90% was achieved for sorted or isolated CD4+, CD8+ and CD8+ TEMRA cells. The clonotype originates from a human donor with Susac syndrome. Source material: CD4+ T cells from PBMCs.

The base sequence is TGCAGCGTTGCGACAGGGGCCGTATCCAGCTCCTACGAGCAGTACTTC. Its protein is CSVATGAVSSSYEQYF. The V gene is TRBV29-1 and the J gene is TRBJ2-7; TRBD1 fits 8 bases in the junction. Taken from the germline V gene, the CDR1 and CDR2 loops are SQVTM and ANQGSEA. V is pruned by 4 bases and J by 0 bases, leaving 11 bases of the junction without a gene match. From cysteine to phenylalanine, the CDR3 is 16 amino acids long. Only the CDR3 DNA stays, 48 bases, in frame from base 1.